The T cell receptor beta chain described here comes from a study of blood T cell repertoires in COVID-19. Study background: Acute and convalescent COVID-19 specimens originated in the United States, Italy and Spain. T cells, B-cell-depleted T cells, or PBMCs provided the cDNA or gDNA that served as material.

In the original analysis: Nucleated cell number was recorded as an estimate derived from reference gene primer amplification. Assay: immunoSEQ multiplex PCR; the TCRdb copy retains only in-frame clones and omits some. That table gives V, J and clone size, and the DNA gave D and trimming. The sample consists of 150,000 to 200,000 clones, 70% to 90% of them appearing once. Trimming took 6 bases from V and 3 from J; bases not matched to a gene: 8. Per the germline V gene, CDR1 is MDHEN and CDR2 is SYDVKM. The CDR3 contains 16 residues. Material: peripheral blood. The chain uses TRBV28 and TRBJ2-2, with 9 bases lining up with TRBD1. The receptor comes from a man between 70 and 80 years old with active or convalescent COVID-19. The CDR3 coding sequence is TGTGCCAGCAGAATCGGGACAGGGACCCACACCGGGGAGCTGTTTTTT. Translated, it gives CASRIGTGTHTGELFF. Based on the CDR3 plus reference TRBV28 and TRBJ2-2, the full variable domain is DVKVTQSSRYLVKRTGEKVFLECVQDMDHENMFWYRQDPGLGLRLIYFSYDVKMKEKGDIPEGYSVSREKKERFSLILESASTNQTSMYLCASRIGTGTHTGELFFGEGSRLTVL.